What follows are 23 T cell receptor beta chains derived from one specimen sequenced in a study of blood T cell repertoires in COVID-19. Some clones are missing from TCRdb's copy, which holds only in-frame ones; the method was immunoSEQ multiplex PCR. This sample has some 200,000 clones, with around 80% found just once. The sequenced material came from peripheral blood. The receptors shown here come from a woman aged 70-85 years with acute or convalescent COVID-19.

This chain uses TRBV3-1 (or the pseudogene TRBV3-2) with TRBJ2-1; 13 positions match TRBD2. The germline V gene has CDR1 LGHDT and CDR2 YNNKEL (reference sequence). V gave up 2 bases and J gave up 4 bases; unmatched junction bases: 5. There are 17 residues in the CDR3. CDR3 bases: TGTGCCAGCAGCCAAACCCTGGGACTAGCGGGGTACAATGAGCAGTTCTTC. This translates into CASSQTLGLAGYNEQFF.

This chain connects TRBV7-8 to TRBJ1-2; D remains ambiguous. The CDR3 contains 14 residues. V shed 1 base and J shed 4 bases, with 10 bases lying between them. CDR1 and CDR2 from the germline V gene are SGHVS and FQNEAQ. CDR3 coding DNA: TGTGCCAGCAGCTTAGTAAACTCGCGCTATGGCTACACCTTC. This encodes CASSLVNSRYGYTF.

The chain couples TRBV4-1 to TRBJ2-5; D is perhaps TRBD1 (6 bases). Deletions cut 1 base from V and 1 base from J, with 19 bases between. Germline V CDR1 and CDR2: MGHRA, YSYEKL. This CDR3 region has 18 residues. The DNA of the CDR3 is TGCGCCAGCAGCCAAGTCCTTCAGGTGGGGGCAGGCCAAGAGACCCAGTACTTC. Its translation: CASSQVLQVGAGQETQYF.

This chain links TRBV27 with TRBJ2-2; 11 bases are shared with TRBD1. Unmatched junction bases numbered 2, after V lost 2 bases and J lost 3 bases. Germline-derived CDR1 and CDR2 are MNHEY and SMNVEV (reference sequence). This CDR3 has 16 residues. In DNA form, the CDR3 reads TGTGCCAGCAGTTTAATGGGACAGGGGGACACCGGGGAGCTGTTTTTT. Amino acid sequence: CASSLMGQGDTGELFF.

The chain couples TRBV27 to TRBJ2-3; 9 positions match TRBD2. Looked up from germline, CDR1 is MNHEY and CDR2 is SMNVEV (reference sequence). V lost 3 bases to trimming and J lost 4 bases; unmatched junction nucleotides: 8. The CDR3 covers 16 residues. Here the CDR3 reads CASSFYGGGASDTQYF. CDR3 DNA sequence: TGTGCCAGCAGTTTCTATGGCGGGGGGGCCTCAGATACGCAGTATTTT.

The rearrangement uses TRBV3-1 (or the pseudogene TRBV3-2) and TRBJ1-2; TRBD1 matches at 9 bases. Germline assignment: CDR1 LGHDT and CDR2 YNNKEL (reference sequence). With V trimmed by 1 base and J by 7 bases, 7 bases remained unmatched. This CDR3 spans 15 amino acids. DNA of the CDR3: TGTGCCAGCAGCCAAGTTCGGACAGGGGCGGGTGGCTACACCTTC. This encodes CASSQVRTGAGGYTF.

The V and J genes are TRBV7-3 and TRBJ2-3, with 10 bases identical to TRBD2. The junction had 3 bases not matched to a gene; V was cut back by 4 bases and J by 2 bases. The CDR3 runs 15 residues. The germline CDR1 and CDR2 sequences are SGHTA and FQGTGA. Here the CDR3 reads CASSSAGGATDTQYF. The CDR3 DNA follows: TGTGCCAGCAGCTCAGCGGGGGGGGCCACAGATACGCAGTATTTT.

The V and J genes are TRBV6-2 or TRBV6-3 and TRBJ2-5, with 8 bases aligning to TRBD2. The CDR3 length is 17 residues. Losses at the gene ends were 5 bases for V and 6 bases for J; bases not matched to a gene: 17. Germline CDR1 MNHEY, CDR2 SVGEGT. The CDR3 DNA sequence: TGTGCCAGCAGTCCGCGGGGGGTGGAGGGTAACGACAAGACCCAGTACTTC. Translating gives CASSPRGVEGNDKTQYF.

DNA of the CDR3: TGCGCCAGCAGCACCCTCGGGGGAGCAACAGATACGCAGTATTTT. Protein: CASSTLGGATDTQYF. The chain is built from TRBV5-1 and TRBJ2-3, with D tentatively TRBD2 (6 bases). Germline V CDR1 and CDR2: SGHRS, YFSETQ. V shed 4 bases and J shed 3 bases, with 15 bases lying between them. The CDR3 is 15 amino acids.

V and J are TRBV27 and TRBJ2-4; D call uncertain. Germline V gives CDR1 MNHEY, CDR2 SMNVEV (reference sequence). Trimming removed 4 bases from V and 4 bases from J, with 8 bases in between. This CDR3 comprises 13 residues. The CDR3 region is CASSSPLKNIQYF. As DNA, the CDR3 is TGTGCCAGCAGTTCACCGCTAAAAAACATTCAGTACTTC.

This clone was recorded once. This chain links TRBV14 with TRBJ2-7, with 9 bases identical to TRBD1. In germline, CDR1 is SGHDN, CDR2 FVKESK. The CDR3 is made up of 16 amino acids. The V and J ends lost 2 bases and 0 bases, in that order; junction bases with no gene match: 5. Here the CDR3 reads CASSQRPGQGSYEQYF. The CDR3 DNA reads as TGTGCCAGCAGCCAACGTCCGGGACAGGGCTCCTACGAGCAGTACTTC.

This clone showed up just a few times. This chain connects TRBV5-6 to TRBJ2-7; 8 positions agree with TRBD1. The CDR3 length is 14 residues. CDR1 and CDR2 from the germline V gene are SGHDT and YYEEEE. The V and J ends lost 2 bases and 6 bases, in that order; junction bases with no gene match: 7. Here the CDR3 DNA reads TGTGCCAGCAGCTTAGGGACAGGCTTTACCGAGCAGTACTTC. It is translated as CASSLGTGFTEQYF.

The V call is TRBV9, the J call TRBJ2-5, with 8 nucleotides matching TRBD2. CDR3 length: 15 residues. Losses at the gene ends were 0 bases for V and 5 bases for J; bases not matched to a gene: 6. CDR1 is SGDLS, CDR2 YYNGEE, per germline. CDR3 sequence (DNA): TGTGCCAGCAGCGTAGTTCGGGGGGGCCAGGAGACCCAGTACTTC. This gives the protein CASSVVRGGQETQYF.

This chain links TRBV11-2 with TRBJ2-1, with TRBD2 matching 8 bases. The germline V gene encodes CDR1 SGHAT and CDR2 FQNNGV. V lost 1 base, J lost 6 bases, and 11 bases stayed unmatched. The CDR3 runs to 17 residues. Here the CDR3 reads CASSLGGLVGFINEQFF. As DNA, the CDR3 is TGTGCCAGCAGCTTAGGGGGACTAGTCGGTTTTATCAATGAGCAGTTCTTC.

The chain uses TRBV27 and TRBJ2-3; D is possibly TRBD2 (5 bases). Between the trimmed V and J ends, which lost 7 bases and 2 bases, there was a span of 13 bases. The CDR3 sequence is 14 residues long. The germline CDR1 and CDR2 sequences are MNHEY and SMNVEV (reference sequence). The CDR3 loop reads CASTYGGLTDTQYF. In nucleotides, the CDR3 is TGTGCCAGCACCTACGGAGGACTCACAGATACGCAGTATTTT.

V is TRBV11-3 and J is TRBJ2-2, with 8 bases lining up with TRBD1. This CDR3 has 15 residues. The germline V gene encodes CDR1 SGHNT and CDR2 YENEEA. J gave up 7 bases and V 3 bases, and 7 bases lay outside the gene matches. CDR3 loop: CASSFGQGRVGELFF. The CDR3 nucleotides are TGTGCCAGCAGCTTCGGACAGGGAAGGGTCGGGGAGCTGTTTTTT.

V is TRBV30 and J is TRBJ1-5, with D uncertain. The CDR3 totals 13 residues. Germline V gene sequence: CDR1 GTSNPN, CDR2 SVGIG (reference sequence). The V end lost 3 bases, the J end lost 4 bases, and 10 bases lay between the germline ends. The CDR3 is CAWSRTGNQPQHF. CDR3 nucleotide sequence: TGTGCCTGGAGCAGAACGGGGAATCAGCCCCAGCATTTT.

This clone was recorded once. The chain couples TRBV9 to TRBJ1-2; 7 positions match TRBD1. Germline CDR1 reads SGDLS; CDR2 reads YYNGEE. V was clipped by 0 bases and J by 8 bases; unmatched bases: 10. This CDR3 is built from 15 residues. CDR3 DNA sequence: TGTGCCAGCAGCGTAGACCCTCACAGGGGCGAGGGCTACACCTTC. It yields the protein CASSVDPHRGEGYTF.

This clone came up once. The V and J genes are TRBV10-2 and TRBJ1-3, with 8 bases aligning to TRBD1. The V and J ends lost 5 bases and 0 bases, in that order; junction bases with no gene match: 0. The V gene's germline CDR1 is WSHSY and CDR2 SAAADI. The CDR3 has 14 amino acids. The CDR3 protein is CASSTGGSGNTIYF. The CDR3 bases are TGCGCCAGCAGTACAGGGGGCTCTGGAAACACCATATATTTT.

This clone was seen just once. The CDR3 sequence is CATRASNEKLFF. As DNA, the CDR3 is TGTGCCACCAGGGCATCTAATGAAAAACTGTTTTTT. The chain combines TRBV10-3 with TRBJ1-4; weak D call: TRBD1 (5 bases). The CDR3 contains 12 residues. Trimming took 10 bases from V and 3 from J, leaving 9 bases between them. CDR1 ENHRY and CDR2 SYGVKD come from the germline V gene.

V usage is TRBV21-1 and J usage is TRBJ1-1. TRBV21-1 is shown as a pseudogene. The CDR3 extends over 11 amino acids. The CDR3 nucleotides are TGTGCCTGTACCCCGGGGTTTGAAGCTTTCTTT. It codes for CACTPGFEAFF.

The V gene is TRBV12-5, the J gene TRBJ1-6; 7 nucleotides line up with TRBD1. Trimming cost V 6 bases and J 7 bases; bases outside gene matches: 18. The CDR3 is 18 amino acids. Germline V lookup: CDR1 LGHNT, CDR2 FRNRAP. The chain's CDR3 is CASGRDSSGRQANSPLHF. The CDR3 DNA reads TGTGCTAGTGGCAGGGACAGCTCCGGAAGACAGGCGAATTCACCCCTCCACTTT.

The gene calls are TRBV2 and TRBJ1-6; 7 bases line up with TRBD1. Trimming removed 4 bases from V and 10 bases from J; junction bases left unmatched: 7. The CDR3 extends over 14 amino acids. Germline values: CDR1 SNHLY, CDR2 FYNNEI. CDR3 sequence reads: CASSAEGAESPLHF. The CDR3 region has the DNA TGTGCCAGCAGTGCGGAGGGGGCAGAATCACCCCTCCACTTT.